The rows below give T cell receptor beta chains drawn from one sample of a study of cytomegalovirus exposure and HLA in healthy donors. TCRdb's copy holds only in-frame clones and misses some; the assay was immunoSEQ multiplex PCR. The sample table sets out about 200,000 clones. The source material was PBMCs. The receptors derive from a man younger than 45 in good health and CMV-seronegative. The CDR3 runs from the conserved cysteine through the conserved F or W. A D gene is named only where the DNA matches it firmly.

v_call	j_call	d_call	cdr3_aa	cdr3_nt
TRBV2	TRBJ2-1	TRBD2	CASSETASGGNSYNEQFF	TGTGCCAGCAGTGAAACGGCTAGCGGGGGGAACTCCTACAATGAGCAGTTCTTC
TRBV11-3	TRBJ2-7	NA	CASSSRKGFYEQYF	TGTGCCAGCAGCAGTCGAAAGGGGTTTTACGAGCAGTACTTC
TRBV5-1	TRBJ2-2	TRBD2	CASSLEGGAGTSGPANTGELFF	TGCGCCAGCAGCTTGGAGGGGGGCGCAGGGACTAGCGGCCCCGCGAACACCGGGGAGCTGTTTTTT
TRBV5-1	TRBJ2-5	NA	CASSFQVTETQYF	TGCGCCAGCAGCTTTCAGGTTACGGAGACCCAGTACTTC
TRBV30	TRBJ2-7	TRBD1	CAWARDREYEQYF	TGTGCCTGGGCCCGGGACAGAGAGTACGAGCAGTACTTC
TRBV2	TRBJ1-2	NA	CASRSGRGAPRGYTF	TGTGCCAGCCGCAGTGGGCGGGGGGCGCCTCGGGGCTACACCTTC
TRBV28	TRBJ2-1	TRBD1	CASDRGLNNEQFF	TGTGCCAGCGACAGGGGGCTAAACAATGAGCAGTTCTTC
TRBV7-3	TRBJ2-3	TRBD2	CASSFSGLAADTQYF	TGTGCCAGCAGCTTCTCCGGACTAGCGGCAGATACGCAGTATTTT
TRBV7-2	TRBJ2-4	NA	CASSLRPDNPAYF	TGTGCCAGCAGCTTGAGACCGGACAACCCCGCGTACTTC
TRBV12-2	TRBJ1-5	NA	CASRLDGRGSATQHF	TGTGCAAGTCGCTTAGACGGGCGGGGATCAGCGACCCAGCATTTT
TRBV7-6	TRBJ2-2	TRBD1	CASSFGTGTGELFF	TGTGCCAGCAGCTTTGGGACAGGGACAGGGGAGCTGTTTTTT
TRBV10-1	TRBJ2-1	TRBD2	CASSDTGGGSLYNEQFF	TGCGCCAGCAGTGATACCGGGGGGGGAAGTTTGTACAATGAGCAGTTCTTC
TRBV19	TRBJ2-7	TRBD1	CASKQTGGKDEQYF	TGTGCCAGTAAACAGACAGGGGGGAAGGACGAGCAGTACTTC
TRBV6-5	TRBJ2-7	NA	CASSLGVVGGYEQYF	TGTGCCAGCAGCCTAGGGGTGGTGGGGGGCTACGAGCAGTACTTC
TRBV6-6	TRBJ1-1	TRBD1	CASRGTGLNTEAFF	TGTGCCAGCAGGGGGACAGGGCTGAACACTGAAGCTTTCTTT
TRBV7-6	TRBJ2-2	TRBD2	CASSPLVREHTGELFF	TGTGCCAGCAGCCCATTGGTGCGGGAGCACACCGGGGAGCTGTTTTTT
TRBV28	TRBJ2-7	NA	CASSEIRETYEQYF	TGTGCCAGCAGCGAAATCCGGGAAACCTACGAGCAGTACTTC
TRBV6-5	TRBJ2-7	NA	CASSPGATYEQYF	TGTGCCAGCAGTCCCGGAGCCACCTACGAGCAGTACTTC
TRBV11-2	TRBJ2-3	TRBD2	CASASGSRADTQYF	TGTGCCAGTGCTAGCGGAAGCAGGGCAGATACGCAGTATTTT
TRBV4-3	TRBJ2-7	TRBD1	CASSIARGHGYEQYF	TGCGCCAGCAGTATCGCGAGGGGGCATGGCTACGAGCAGTACTTC
TRBV7-9	TRBJ1-1	NA	CASSLAPGDPSNTEAFF	TGTGCCAGCAGCTTAGCCCCAGGCGATCCCTCGAACACTGAAGCTTTCTTT
TRBV9	TRBJ1-2	TRBD1	CASNFAPGGYGYTF	TGTGCCAGCAACTTCGCCCCAGGGGGCTATGGCTACACCTTC